This TCR beta chain was captured by sequencing in a study of blood T cell repertoires in COVID-19. Overall study context: PBMCs, B-cell-depleted T cells, or T cells provided the cDNA or gDNA that made up the material.

Here immunoSEQ multiplex PCR was the method, and the copy in TCRdb shows in-frame clones only, minus some. The data hold some 70,000 clones, with roughly 80% observed a single time. This clone was counted once. The CDR3 covers 16 residues. CDR1 and CDR2 from the germline V gene are GTSNPN and SVGIG (reference sequence). V was trimmed by 0 bases and J by 6 bases, leaving 17 bases between them. V usage is TRBV30 and J usage is TRBJ1-4; D unclear. This TCR was recovered from a woman in her 50s with acute or convalescent COVID-19. The source material was peripheral blood. CDR3 region: CAWSVGGRAGHEKLFF. The CDR3 DNA reads as TGTGCCTGGAGTGTAGGAGGAAGGGCAGGACATGAAAAACTGTTTTTT.